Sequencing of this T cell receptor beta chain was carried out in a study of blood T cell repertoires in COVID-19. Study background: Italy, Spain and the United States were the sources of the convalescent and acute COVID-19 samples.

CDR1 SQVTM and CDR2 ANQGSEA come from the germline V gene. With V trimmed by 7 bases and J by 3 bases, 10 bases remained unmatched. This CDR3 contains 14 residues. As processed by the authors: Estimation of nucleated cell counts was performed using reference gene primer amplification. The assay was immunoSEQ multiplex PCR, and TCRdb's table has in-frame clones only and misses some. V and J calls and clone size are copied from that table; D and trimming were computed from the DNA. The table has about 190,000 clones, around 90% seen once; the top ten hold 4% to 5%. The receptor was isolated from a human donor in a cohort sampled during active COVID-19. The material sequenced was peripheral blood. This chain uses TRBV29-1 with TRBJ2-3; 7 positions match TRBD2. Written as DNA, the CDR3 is TGCAGCGCCAGGGCGGGAGCGCGAACAGATACGCAGTATTTT. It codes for CSARAGARTDTQYF.